This TCR beta chain is from a study of blood T cell repertoires in COVID-19. At the level of the study: Specimens from acute and convalescent COVID-19 originated in the United States, Italy and Spain.

This CDR3 contains 14 residues. Trimming left V 5 bases short and J 0 bases short, with 10 bases between. Germline CDR1 SGHVS, CDR2 FQNEAQ. Authors' processing steps: Cell counts per sample came from amplifying reference gene primers. Assay used: immunoSEQ multiplex PCR; TCRdb lists only in-frame clones, some missing. That table supplies the V and J calls and clone size; D and trimming were determined from the DNA. Of a few hundred thousand clones listed, 84% are singletons. The receptor's source is a human donor in a cohort sampled during active COVID-19. Sequencing was done on a sample of peripheral blood. The V gene is TRBV7-8, the J gene TRBJ2-5; maybe TRBD2 (6 bases). CDR3 in amino acids: CASSPREYQETQYF. In nucleotides, the CDR3 is TGTGCCAGCAGCCCCCGGGAGTACCAAGAGACCCAGTACTTC.